Presented here are 21 T cell receptor beta chains from one specimen sequenced in a study of T cells after yellow fever vaccination. Each CDR3 protein is one row after TCRdb ran MiXCR on the 5' RACE reads. The sample records just under 600,000 distinct CDR3 sequences, approximately 13% being singletons. The specimen was PBMCs, collected on the day of the yellow fever booster vaccination. The receptors derive from a man younger than 40 who received the YFV17D yellow fever vaccine.

The chain is built from TRBV5-1 and TRBJ2-5; D may be TRBD2 (7 bases). The V end lost 6 bases, the J end lost 1 base, and 13 bases lay between the germline ends. Germline V gives CDR1 SGHRS, CDR2 YFSETQ. The CDR3 is 14 residues long. CDR3 coding DNA: TGCGCCAGCACTCGAGGGGGGGGCCAAGAGACCCAGTACTTC. The encoded protein is CASTRGGGQETQYF.

This clonotype was found a few times. This chain links TRBV20-1 with TRBJ2-5; either TRBD1 or TRBD2 may supply D (6 bases each). V was trimmed by 6 bases and J by 4 bases, leaving 9 bases between them. Germline loops: CDR1 DFQATT, CDR2 SNEGSKA (reference sequence). The CDR3 has 11 amino acids. The CDR3 DNA follows: TGCAGTGCCCCGGGGGCAGAGACCCAGTACTTC. It yields the protein CSAPGAETQYF.

In its sample, this clonotype was seen a few times. The chain is built from TRBV20-1 and TRBJ2-3, with a tentative D call TRBD2 (5 bases). Germline values: CDR1 DFQATT, CDR2 SNEGSKA (reference sequence). The CDR3 totals 14 residues. The germline V and J ends were trimmed by 0 bases and 2 bases, with 9 bases remaining between them. CDR3 in amino acids: CSARDFLATDTQYF. DNA of the CDR3: TGCAGTGCTAGAGATTTCCTAGCCACAGATACGCAGTATTTT.

This clonotype was counted a few times. The J gene is TRBJ2-1, the V gene TRBV13, with D perhaps matching TRBD1 (5 bases). Trimming pared 5 bases from V and 9 bases from J, leaving 17 bases between. Germline V CDR1 and CDR2: PRHDT, FYEKMQ (reference sequence). This CDR3 is 14 amino acids long. CDR3 loop: CASSPMSRVGEQFF. DNA for the CDR3: TGTGCCAGCAGCCCCATGTCCAGGGTAGGTGAGCAGTTCTTC.

V usage is TRBV11-2 and J usage is TRBJ2-3; 10 bases line up with TRBD2. This CDR3 has 16 amino acids. The V segment lost 1 base and the J segment 2 bases; nucleotides outside the gene matches: 3. The germline V gene encodes CDR1 SGHAT and CDR2 FQNNGV. DNA of the CDR3: TGTGCCAGCAGCTTAGGGGGACTAGCGACCACAGATACGCAGTATTTT. As protein: CASSLGGLATTDTQYF.

This clonotype was counted between two and nine times. V usage is TRBV7-2 and J usage is TRBJ2-1, with D possibly being TRBD2 (5 bases). The CDR3 totals 14 residues. V lost 0 bases, J lost 7 bases, and 10 bases lay in between. Germline lookup yields CDR1 SGHTA and CDR2 FQGNSA. CDR3 nucleotide sequence: TGTGCCAGCAGCTTAGCGGGAGTCGAAAATGAGCAGTTCTTC. This codes for CASSLAGVENEQFF. Filled out from reference TRBV7-2 and TRBJ2-1, the complete variable domain reads GAGVSQSPSNKVTEKGKDVELRCDPISGHTALYWYRQSLGQGLEFLIYFQGNSAPDKSGLPSDRFSAERTGGSVSTLTIQRTQQEDSAVYLCASSLAGVENEQFFGPGTRLTVL.

This clonotype was counted only a few times. The genes are TRBV29-1 and TRBJ2-1; 10 bases agree with TRBD2. V was clipped by 4 bases and J by 6 bases; unmatched bases: 6. The V gene's germline CDR1 is SQVTM and CDR2 ANQGSEA. The length of the CDR3 is 14 residues. CDR3 region: CSVGLAGDPNEQFF. CDR3 DNA sequence: TGCAGCGTTGGGCTAGCGGGAGATCCCAATGAGCAGTTCTTC.

This clonotype has a handful of counts. V is TRBV7-8 and J is TRBJ2-7; no clear D. This CDR3 region has 14 residues. V lost 5 bases to trimming and J lost 3 bases, with 14 bases between them. The germline V gene has CDR1 SGHVS and CDR2 FQNEAQ. The CDR3 loop is CASSTSTSLYEQYF. The CDR3 region has the DNA TGTGCCAGCAGCACATCGACAAGCCTCTACGAGCAGTACTTC. Together with reference TRBV7-8 and TRBJ2-7, the CDR3 gives the full variable domain: GAGVSQSPRYKVAKRGQDVALRCDPISGHVSLFWYQQALGQGPEFLTYFQNEAQLDKSGLPSDRFFAERPEGSVSTLKIQRTQQEDSAVYLCASSTSTSLYEQYFGPGTRLTVT.

The rearrangement uses TRBV7-9 and TRBJ2-3; perhaps TRBD2 as D (6 bases). The CDR3 is 15 residues long. V was shortened by 3 bases and J by 6 bases, with 16 bases between the two germline ends. Germline lookup yields CDR1 SEHNR and CDR2 FQNEAQ (reference sequence). In DNA, the CDR3 is TGTGCCAGCAGCTTGACGGGAGTGCGATCGGATACGCAGTATTTT. The encoded protein is CASSLTGVRSDTQYF.

The V call is TRBV24-1, the J call TRBJ1-5; 7 bases are a match to TRBD1. V lost 7 bases, J lost 2 bases, and 4 bases stayed unmatched. The CDR3 has 14 residues. CDR1 and CDR2 (germline): KGHDR, SFDVKD. CDR3 amino acids: CATSSTGGNQPQHF. CDR3 DNA sequence: TGTGCCACCAGCTCCACAGGGGGCAATCAGCCCCAGCATTTT.

This clonotype was detected a few times. This sequence joins TRBV3-1 and TRBJ2-2, with TRBD2 identical over 9 bases. The CDR3 consists of 15 residues. Germline CDR1 LGHDT, CDR2 YNNKEL (reference sequence). J gave up 0 bases and V 7 bases, and 3 bases lay outside the gene matches. The CDR3 protein is CASKTSGANTGELFF. The CDR3 DNA is TGTGCCAGCAAGACTAGCGGAGCGAACACCGGGGAGCTGTTTTTT.

The chain combines TRBV15 with TRBJ2-1; 12 nucleotides match TRBD2. Germline CDR1 reads LNHNV; CDR2 reads YYDKDF (reference sequence). J was trimmed by 0 bases and V by 1 base; bases with no gene match: 7. The CDR3 covers 19 residues. The CDR3 is CATSRVGLAGKSSYNEQFF. The CDR3 DNA is TGTGCCACCAGCAGAGTGGGACTAGCGGGTAAAAGCTCCTACAATGAGCAGTTCTTC.

The chain combines TRBV3-1 with TRBJ2-1; 7 bases agree with TRBD2. The V gene end was trimmed by 8 bases and the J gene end by 0 bases; junction bases not matched to a gene: 10. The CDR3 loop spans 16 amino acids. Germline V gene data show CDR1 as LGHDT and CDR2 as YNNKEL (reference sequence). CDR3 amino acids: CASRPSGANSYNEQFF. The CDR3 DNA reads TGTGCCAGCCGACCAAGCGGGGCAAACTCCTACAATGAGCAGTTCTTC.

J is TRBJ1-3 and V is TRBV6-1; the D is unclear. V was shortened by 5 bases and J by 5 bases, with 16 bases between the two germline ends. Germline-derived CDR1 and CDR2 are MNHNS and SASEGT. This CDR3 has 15 residues. In DNA form, the CDR3 reads TGTGCCAGCAGTCGAGAGGGTGTACGCAGAAACACCATATATTTT. As protein: CASSREGVRRNTIYF.

This clonotype was recorded once. This may come from a read error, since a much larger clone is one base off. This chain joins TRBV9 and TRBJ2-1; D is undetermined. The germline gives CDR1 SGDLS, CDR2 YYNGEE. Trimming left V 0 bases short and J 6 bases short, with 10 bases between. This CDR3 is built from 14 residues. Here the CDR3 DNA reads TGTGCCAGCAGCGTAGTGGCCCTTAGCAATGAGCAGTTCTTC. Protein: CASSVVALSNEQFF.

The table lists this clonotype with a few counts. The CDR3 DNA reads as TGTGCCAGCAGCCCCGGACAGGGGGTGGGGACCGGGGAGCTGTTTTTT. This translates into CASSPGQGVGTGELFF. The genes are TRBV7-2 and TRBJ2-2; 10 nucleotides agree with TRBD1. The V gene's germline CDR1 is SGHTA and CDR2 FQGNSA. Unmatched junction bases numbered 8, after V lost 5 bases and J lost 5 bases. CDR3 length: 16 residues.

This clonotype was observed a handful of times. Germline is not matched at one junction end, which may reflect a read error. The genes are TRBV14 and TRBJ1-1; possibly TRBD1 for D (5 bases). The germline V gene encodes CDR1 SGHDN and CDR2 FVKESK. CDR3 size: 13 residues. CDR3 in DNA: TGTGCCAGCAGCCAAGATTTGGGGACTGTAGCTTTCTTT. Its protein is CASSQDLGTVAFF. Drawing the rest from reference TRBV14 and TRBJ1-1, the complete variable domain is EAGVTQFPSHSVIEKGQTVTLRCDPISGHDNLYWYRRVMGKEIKFLLHFVKESKQDESGMPNNRFLAERTGGTYSTLKVQPAELEDSGVYFCASSQDLGTVAFFGQGTRLTVV.

This chain joins TRBV6-2 or TRBV6-3 and TRBJ2-3, with D perhaps TRBD2 (6 bases). Trimming removed 1 base from V and 4 bases from J, with 9 bases in between. Germline V gene lookup returns CDR1 MNHEY and CDR2 SVGEGT. The length of the CDR3 is 14 residues. In DNA form, the CDR3 reads TGTGCCAGCAGTTACTGGGAGGTGGCAGATACGCAGTATTTT. It translates to CASSYWEVADTQYF.

There are many counts of this clonotype. The V and J genes are TRBV20-1 and TRBJ2-5; 10 bases line up with TRBD2. CDR3 length equals 14 residues. V was clipped by 1 base and J by 5 bases; unmatched bases: 4. Germline assignment: CDR1 DFQATT and CDR2 SNEGSKA (reference sequence). The CDR3 reads CSARGLAGVETQYF. The CDR3 DNA is TGCAGTGCTAGAGGGCTAGCGGGAGTGGAGACCCAGTACTTC.

CDR3 nucleotide sequence: TGTGCCAGTGGATCATCGGCCCAAAATGAGCAGTTCTTC. The encoded protein is CASGSSAQNEQFF. The chain combines TRBV12-3 or TRBV12-4 with TRBJ2-1; D gene unclear. Trimming cost V 9 bases and J 7 bases, with 16 bases left between them. The CDR3 has 13 amino acids.

The chain combines TRBV6-5 with TRBJ2-7; TRBD1 matches at 8 bases. The CDR3 contains 15 residues. Trimming cost V 2 bases and J 2 bases; bases outside gene matches: 5. Germline V CDR1 and CDR2: MNHEY, SVGAGI. The CDR3 is CASSYRGQGTYEQYF. CDR3 nucleotide sequence: TGTGCCAGCAGTTACAGAGGACAGGGTACCTACGAGCAGTACTTC.